The 8 T cell receptor beta chains below were found in one sample sequenced in a study of cytomegalovirus exposure and HLA in healthy donors. Sequenced by immunoSEQ multiplex PCR; TCRdb stores in-frame clones only, minus some. There are about 180,000 clones in the sample; 85% occur only once, and 16% lies in the top ten. The sample taken for sequencing was PBMCs. The receptors derive from a young man in good health and CMV-seropositive.

This sequence joins TRBV18 and TRBJ1-2, with D perhaps matching TRBD1 (6 bases). CDR3 length: 14 residues. The V gene's germline CDR1 is KGHSH and CDR2 LQKENI. The germline V and J ends were trimmed by 2 bases and 4 bases, with 11 bases remaining between them. CDR3 in DNA: TGTGCCAGCTCACCAGGGGGCGAAGGCTATGGCTACACCTTC. This encodes CASSPGGEGYGYTF.

On this clone itself: One junction end does not reproduce the germline sequence, and a read error may be involved. The chain has TRBV27 and TRBJ2-2, with D hard to call. This CDR3 comprises 13 residues. Germline V lookup: CDR1 MNHEY, CDR2 SMNVEV (reference sequence). CDR3 region: CVSSHNPSGELFF. CDR3 coding DNA: TGTGTCAGCAGTCATAACCCCAGCGGGGAGCTGTTTTTT.

This chain uses TRBV5-4 with TRBJ2-5, with 8 bases fitting TRBD1. V trimming: 4 bases; J trimming: 4 bases; junction bases outside the gene matches: 9. Germline V gene lookup returns CDR1 SGHNT and CDR2 YYREEE (reference sequence). The CDR3 has 15 amino acids. The CDR3, as DNA: TGTGCCAGCAGCAGGAACGGACAGGGAGGAGAGACCCAGTACTTC. Translating it yields CASSRNGQGGETQYF.

This clone occurred once. The genes are TRBV4-1 and TRBJ2-6, with 14 nucleotides matching TRBD2. V was pared by 1 base and J by 4 bases, with 6 bases of the junction left unmatched. CDR3 length: 19 residues. CDR1 is MGHRA, CDR2 YSYEKL, per germline. CDR3 in amino acids: CASSQATSGRARGANVLTF. The CDR3, as DNA: TGCGCCAGCAGCCAAGCGACTAGCGGGAGGGCGCGGGGGGCCAACGTCCTGACTTTC.

The chain uses TRBV30 and TRBJ1-1; 12 bases align to TRBD1. CDR1 is GTSNPN, CDR2 SVGIG, per germline (reference sequence). The length of the CDR3 is 14 residues. The CDR3 region is CAGQGAERDTEAFF. As DNA, the CDR3 is TGTGCGGGACAGGGGGCAGAGAGGGACACTGAAGCTTTCTTT.

This chain uses TRBV4-1 with TRBJ1-6; D gene unclear. Germline CDR1 and CDR2: MGHRA and YSYEKL. With 0 bases removed from V and 0 bases from J, the gap between germline ends came to 6 bases. The CDR3 extends over 16 amino acids. The CDR3 sequence: CASSQDPRSYNSPLHF. Written as DNA, the CDR3 is TGCGCCAGCAGCCAAGACCCCCGCTCCTATAATTCACCCCTCCACTTT.

CDR3 sequence reads: CASSTHRGGIYGYTF. The CDR3 coding sequence is TGTGCCAGCAGCACCCACAGGGGAGGAATCTATGGCTACACCTTC. This sequence joins TRBV7-2 and TRBJ1-2; TRBD1 aligns across 7 bases. Germline V gene sequence: CDR1 SGHTA, CDR2 FQGNSA. The V gene end was trimmed by 5 bases and the J gene end by 4 bases; junction bases not matched to a gene: 10. The CDR3 is made up of 15 amino acids.

V usage is TRBV5-1 and J usage is TRBJ2-5; TRBD2 matches at 10 bases. This CDR3 is 15 amino acids long. The V gene end was trimmed by 0 bases and the J gene end by 13 bases; junction bases not matched to a gene: 12. Germline CDR1 and CDR2: SGHRS and YFSETQ. The CDR3 nucleotides read TGCGCCAGCAGCTTGGTCCCCCAGCGGGAGGGATTCATGTACTTC. It encodes CASSLVPQREGFMYF. Based on the CDR3 plus reference TRBV5-1 and TRBJ2-5, the full variable domain is KAGVTQTPRYLIKTRGQQVTLSCSPISGHRSVSWYQQTPGQGLQFLFEYFSETQRNKGNFPGRFSGRQFSNSRSEMNVSTLELGDSALYLCASSLVPQREGFMYFGPGTRLLVL.